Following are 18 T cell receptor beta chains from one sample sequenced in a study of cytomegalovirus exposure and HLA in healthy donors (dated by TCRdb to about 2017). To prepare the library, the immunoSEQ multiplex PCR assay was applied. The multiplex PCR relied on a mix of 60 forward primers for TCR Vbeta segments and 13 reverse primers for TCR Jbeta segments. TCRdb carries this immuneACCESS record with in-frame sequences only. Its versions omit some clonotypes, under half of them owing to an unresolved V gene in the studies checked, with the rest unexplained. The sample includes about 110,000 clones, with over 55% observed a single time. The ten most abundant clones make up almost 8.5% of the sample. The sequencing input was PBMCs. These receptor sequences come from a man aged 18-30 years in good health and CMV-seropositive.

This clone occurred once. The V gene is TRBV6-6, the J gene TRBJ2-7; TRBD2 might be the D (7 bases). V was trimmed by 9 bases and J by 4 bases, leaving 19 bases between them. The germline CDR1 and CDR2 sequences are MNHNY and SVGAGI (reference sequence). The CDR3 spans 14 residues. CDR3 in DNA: TGTGCCAGTCCTACCCCTCGGGGGGCTTACGAGCAGTACTTC. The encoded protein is CASPTPRGAYEQYF.

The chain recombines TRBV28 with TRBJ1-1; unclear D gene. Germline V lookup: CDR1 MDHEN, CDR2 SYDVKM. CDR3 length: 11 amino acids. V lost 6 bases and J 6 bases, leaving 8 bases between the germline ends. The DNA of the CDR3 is TGTGCCAGCAGGGGGAGACCTGAAGCTTTCTTT. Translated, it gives CASRGRPEAFF.

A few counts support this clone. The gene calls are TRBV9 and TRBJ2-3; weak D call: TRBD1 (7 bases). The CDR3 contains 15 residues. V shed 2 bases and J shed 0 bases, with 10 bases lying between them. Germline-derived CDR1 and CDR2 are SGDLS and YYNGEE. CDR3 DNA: TGTGCCAGCAGCGTGCGGGACAGAAGCACAGATACGCAGTATTTT. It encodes CASSVRDRSTDTQYF. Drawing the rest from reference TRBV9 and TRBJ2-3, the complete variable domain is DSGVTQTPKHLITATGQRVTLRCSPRSGDLSVYWYQQSLDQGLQFLIQYYNGEERAKGNILERFSAQQFPDLHSELNLSSLELGDSALYFCASSVRDRSTDTQYFGPGTRLTVL.

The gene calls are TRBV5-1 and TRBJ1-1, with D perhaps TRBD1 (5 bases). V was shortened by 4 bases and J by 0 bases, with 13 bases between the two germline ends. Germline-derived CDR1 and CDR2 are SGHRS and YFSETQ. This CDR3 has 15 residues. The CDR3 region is CASSTAPTVNTEAFF. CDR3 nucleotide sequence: TGCGCCAGCAGCACAGCCCCGACAGTGAACACTGAAGCTTTCTTT.

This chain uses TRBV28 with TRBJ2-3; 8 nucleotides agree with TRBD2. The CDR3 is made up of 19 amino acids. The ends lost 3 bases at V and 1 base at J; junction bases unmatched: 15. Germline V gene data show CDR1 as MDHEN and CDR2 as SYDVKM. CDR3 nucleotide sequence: TGTGCCAGCAGTTTGGGCCGGCGGGGGGCCAATCGGGGCACAGATACGCAGTATTTT. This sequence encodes CASSLGRRGANRGTDTQYF.

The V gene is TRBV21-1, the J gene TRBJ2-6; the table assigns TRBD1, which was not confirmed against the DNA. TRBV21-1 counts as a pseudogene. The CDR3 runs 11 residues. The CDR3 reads CAILQKNVLTF. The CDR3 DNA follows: TGTGCCATCCTACAGAAGAACGTCCTGACTTTC.

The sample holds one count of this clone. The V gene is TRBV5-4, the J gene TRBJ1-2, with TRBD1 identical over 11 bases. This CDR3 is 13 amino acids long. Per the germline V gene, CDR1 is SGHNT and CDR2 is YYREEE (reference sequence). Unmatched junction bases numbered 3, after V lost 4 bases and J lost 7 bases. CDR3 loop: CASSPDRGLGYTF. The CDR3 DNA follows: TGTGCCAGCAGCCCGGACAGGGGGCTTGGCTACACCTTC.

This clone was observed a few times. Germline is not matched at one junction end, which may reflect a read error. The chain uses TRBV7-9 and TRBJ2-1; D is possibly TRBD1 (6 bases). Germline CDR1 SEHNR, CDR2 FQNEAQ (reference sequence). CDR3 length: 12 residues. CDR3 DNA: TGTTCCAGCAGCTCCGGACAGAATGAGCAGTTCTTC. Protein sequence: CSSSSGQNEQFF.

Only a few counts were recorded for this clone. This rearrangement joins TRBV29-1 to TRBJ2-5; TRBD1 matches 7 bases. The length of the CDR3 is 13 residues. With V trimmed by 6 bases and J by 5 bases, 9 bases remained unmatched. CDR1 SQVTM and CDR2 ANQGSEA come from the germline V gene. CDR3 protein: CSVERTGRETQYF. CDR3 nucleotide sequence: TGCAGCGTAGAGAGGACAGGCAGGGAGACCCAGTACTTC.

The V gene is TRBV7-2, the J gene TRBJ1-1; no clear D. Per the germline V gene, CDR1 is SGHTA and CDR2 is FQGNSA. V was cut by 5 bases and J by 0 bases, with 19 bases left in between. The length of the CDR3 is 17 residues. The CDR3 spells CASSPFGETFMNTEAFF. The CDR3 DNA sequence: TGTGCCAGCAGCCCTTTCGGGGAGACCTTTATGAACACTGAAGCTTTCTTT.

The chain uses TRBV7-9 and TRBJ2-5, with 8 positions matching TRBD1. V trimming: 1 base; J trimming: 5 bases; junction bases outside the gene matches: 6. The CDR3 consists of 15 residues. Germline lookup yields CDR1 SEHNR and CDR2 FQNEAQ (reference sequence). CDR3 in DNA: TGTGCCAGCAGCTTAGGACAGGGGACCCGGGAGACCCAGTACTTC. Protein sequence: CASSLGQGTRETQYF.

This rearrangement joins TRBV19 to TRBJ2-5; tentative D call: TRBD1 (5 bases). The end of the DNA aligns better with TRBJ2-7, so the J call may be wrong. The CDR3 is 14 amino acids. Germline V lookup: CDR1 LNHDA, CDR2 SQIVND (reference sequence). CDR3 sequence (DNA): TGTGCCAGTAGTATAGATCTATCAGGGAACGAGCAGTACTTC. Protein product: CASSIDLSGNEQYF.

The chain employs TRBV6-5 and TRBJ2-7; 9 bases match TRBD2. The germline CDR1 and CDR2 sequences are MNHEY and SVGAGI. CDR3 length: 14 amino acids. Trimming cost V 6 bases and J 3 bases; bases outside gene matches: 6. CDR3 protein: CASSPGTSFYEQYV. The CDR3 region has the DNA TGTGCCAGCAGCCCCGGGACTAGCTTCTACGAGCAGTACGTC.

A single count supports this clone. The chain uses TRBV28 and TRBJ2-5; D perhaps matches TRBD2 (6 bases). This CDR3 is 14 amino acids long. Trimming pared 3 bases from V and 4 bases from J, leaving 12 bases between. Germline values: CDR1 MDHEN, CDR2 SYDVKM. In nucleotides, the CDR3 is TGTGCCAGCAGTTTGCGGGGCTTGGGAGAGACCCAGTACTTC. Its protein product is CASSLRGLGETQYF.

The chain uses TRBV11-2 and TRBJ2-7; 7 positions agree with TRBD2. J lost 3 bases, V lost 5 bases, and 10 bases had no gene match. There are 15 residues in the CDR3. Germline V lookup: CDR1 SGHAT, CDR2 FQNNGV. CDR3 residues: CASSPPDRGDYEQYF. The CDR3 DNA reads TGTGCCAGCAGCCCCCCCGACCGGGGGGACTACGAGCAGTACTTC. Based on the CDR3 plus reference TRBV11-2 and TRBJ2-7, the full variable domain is EAGVAQSPRYKIIEKRQSVAFWCNPISGHATLYWYQQILGQGPKLLIQFQNNGVVDDSQLPKDRFSAERLKGVDSTLKIQPAKLEDSAVYLCASSPPDRGDYEQYFGPGTRLTVT.

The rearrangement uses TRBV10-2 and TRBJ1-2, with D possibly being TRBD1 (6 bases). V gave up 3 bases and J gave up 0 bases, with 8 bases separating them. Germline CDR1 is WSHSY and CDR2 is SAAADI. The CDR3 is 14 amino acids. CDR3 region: CASSDAGANYGYTF. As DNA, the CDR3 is TGCGCCAGCAGTGATGCAGGGGCTAACTATGGCTACACCTTC.

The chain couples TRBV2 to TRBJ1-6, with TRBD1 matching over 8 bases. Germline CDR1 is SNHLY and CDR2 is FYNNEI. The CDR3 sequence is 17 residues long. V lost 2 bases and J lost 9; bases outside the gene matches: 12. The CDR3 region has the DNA TGTGCCAGCAGTGAACGGGACAGGCTTCTACCAAGTTCACCCCTCCACTTT. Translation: CASSERDRLLPSSPLHF.

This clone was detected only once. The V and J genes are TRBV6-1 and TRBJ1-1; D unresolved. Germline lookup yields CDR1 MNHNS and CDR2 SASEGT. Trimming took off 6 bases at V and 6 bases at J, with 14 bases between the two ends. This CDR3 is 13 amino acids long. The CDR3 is CASRISWGAEAFF. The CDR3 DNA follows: TGTGCCAGCAGGATATCTTGGGGAGCTGAAGCTTTCTTT.